These 3 T cell receptor beta chains originate from one sample sequenced in a study of tumor and adjacent non-tumor tissue in lung cancer. The template was RNA from unsorted bulk tissue. The library came from three nested PCR rounds adapted from ARM-PCR protocols. Using its own MiXCR run on the multiplex PCR reads, TCRdb lists one record per CDR3 protein. The sample lists 65,000 to 95,000 distinct CDR3 sequences, around 75% seen once, with more than 10% in the top ten. The specimen was lung tumor tissue. The receptors derive from a woman in her forties or fifties with non-small cell lung cancer.

This clonotype was found many times. The chain uses TRBV5-6 and TRBJ2-1, with 10 bases matching TRBD2. This CDR3 has 15 residues. Germline V gene sequence: CDR1 SGHDT, CDR2 YYEEEE. V was pared by 3 bases and J by 3 bases, with 3 bases of the junction left unmatched. The CDR3: CASSSGLAIYNEQFF. The CDR3 nucleotides are TGTGCCAGCAGCTCGGGACTAGCGATCTACAATGAGCAGTTCTTC.

Turning to this clonotype: The conserved phenylalanine or tryptophan is not found at the CDR3 terminus, so this likely reflects a read error. The chain carries TRBV29-1 and TRBJ2-1, with D perhaps TRBD2 (5 bases). This CDR3 is built from 14 residues. From germline, CDR1 is SQVTM and CDR2 ANQGSEA. Trimming shortened V by 2 bases and J by 3 bases, and 11 bases separated the two germline ends. CDR3 loop: CSVEPYGVYNEQFL. The CDR3 nucleotides are TGCAGCGTTGAACCCTACGGGGTCTACAATGAGCAGTTCTTA.

As for this clonotype: Just one base apart from a much larger clone, this may be a read error. This chain uses TRBV20-1 with TRBJ2-2; the match to TRBD2 covers 15 bases. This CDR3 has 17 amino acids. Germline CDR1 reads DFQATT; CDR2 reads SNEGSKA (reference sequence). The CDR3 here is CSAAGLAGGPSTVELSF. In DNA, the CDR3 is TGCAGTGCGGCTGGACTAGCGGGAGGGCCCAGCACCGTGGAGCTGTCTTTT.